A single sample gave rise to the 11 T cell receptor beta chains below, sequenced in a study of graft-versus-host responses after intestinal transplantation. Clones were sequenced by immunoSEQ multiplex PCR, and TCRdb holds only the in-frame ones, with some missing. The profile shows some 140,000 clones, approximately 94% of them singletons. Their target antigens are unknown. Sequences were derived from unstimulated CD4+ T cells sorted from spleen or lymph node cells, sampled before intestinal transplant. The source is a human donor who received an intestinal transplant.

The rearrangement uses TRBV9 and TRBJ2-5; D may be TRBD1 or TRBD2 (5 bases each). The V gene's germline CDR1 is SGDLS and CDR2 YYNGEE. The V end lost 4 bases, the J end lost 1 base, and 14 bases lay between the germline ends. This CDR3 region has 15 residues. The CDR3 DNA reads as TGTGCCAGCAGCTCCCCCGTGGGGACCCAAGAGACCCAGTACTTC. Amino acid sequence: CASSSPVGTQETQYF. Drawing the rest from reference TRBV9 and TRBJ2-5, the complete variable domain is DSGVTQTPKHLITATGQRVTLRCSPRSGDLSVYWYQQSLDQGLQFLIQYYNGEERAKGNILERFSAQQFPDLHSELNLSSLELGDSALYFCASSSPVGTQETQYFGPGTRLLVL.

The chain is built from TRBV5-1 and TRBJ1-2, with D hard to call. Germline loops: CDR1 SGHRS, CDR2 YFSETQ. This CDR3 contains 16 residues. The V end was cut by 0 bases, the J end by 4 bases, with 16 bases between. CDR3 region: CASSLASTQSSYGYTF. CDR3 DNA: TGCGCCAGCAGCTTGGCCAGTACGCAGTCATCCTATGGCTACACCTTC.

The chain joins TRBV7-9 to TRBJ1-1; D is perhaps TRBD1 (6 bases). The V gene's germline CDR1 is SEHNR and CDR2 FQNEAQ (reference sequence). This CDR3 has 15 amino acids. Trimming removed 5 bases at V and 0 bases at J, with 13 bases between. The CDR3 DNA sequence: TGTGCCAGCAGCCCGAGGGGGGCTATGAACACTGAAGCTTTCTTT. Translation gives CASSPRGAMNTEAFF.

The chain carries TRBV18 and TRBJ2-6; D unresolved. The CDR3 extends over 14 amino acids. The V and J ends lost 3 bases and 0 bases respectively, with 3 bases between them. Germline CDR1 reads KGHSH; CDR2 reads LQKENI. The DNA for the CDR3 is TGTGCCAGCTCACCCCCCTCTGGGGCCAACGTCCTGACTTTC. Its translation: CASSPPSGANVLTF. Filled out from reference TRBV18 and TRBJ2-6, the complete variable domain reads NAGVMQNPRHLVRRRGQEARLRCSPMKGHSHVYWYRQLPEEGLKFMVYLQKENIIDESGMPKERFSAEFPKEGPSILRIQQVVRGDSAAYFCASSPPSGANVLTFGAGSRLTVL.

The rearrangement uses TRBV18 and TRBJ2-1; D remains unclear. The germline V gene has CDR1 KGHSH and CDR2 LQKENI. V was trimmed by 0 bases and J by 5 bases, leaving 5 bases between them. This CDR3 has 13 residues. This CDR3 reads CASSPPANNEQFF. As DNA, the CDR3 is TGTGCCAGCTCACCACCCGCCAACAATGAGCAGTTCTTC.

The chain combines TRBV19 with TRBJ2-7, with 7 bases lining up with TRBD1. Germline assignment: CDR1 LNHDA and CDR2 SQIVND (reference sequence). The CDR3 is 16 amino acids. Germline trimming cut 5 bases from V and 2 bases from J; bases unmatched to any gene: 12. CDR3 in DNA: TGTGCCAGTAGTGAACAGGGGACCCGCTTAGCCTACGAGCAGTACTTC. Residues: CASSEQGTRLAYEQYF.

This chain joins TRBV18 and TRBJ1-4; D unclear. The ends were cut back, 6 bases at V and 2 bases at J, with 13 bases in the middle. CDR1 is KGHSH, CDR2 LQKENI, per germline. The CDR3 contains 15 residues. The CDR3 loop is CASSYGDNTNEKLFF. CDR3 nucleotide sequence: TGTGCCAGCTCCTACGGTGACAATACTAATGAAAAACTGTTTTTT.

V gene TRBV2 combines with J gene TRBJ1-6; possible D gene TRBD1, 5 bases. CDR1 and CDR2 from the germline V gene are SNHLY and FYNNEI. The ends were cut back, 4 bases at V and 7 bases at J, with 17 bases in the middle. This CDR3 is 16 amino acids long. For the CDR3, the DNA is TGTGCCAGCAGTGCGGAGGGGCGCGCCATAAATTCACCCCTCCACTTT. Translating it yields CASSAEGRAINSPLHF.

Written as DNA, the CDR3 is TGTGCCAGCAGCTTGGGACTAGCACTCTACGAGCAGTACTTC. Protein: CASSLGLALYEQYF. The chain links TRBV5-6 to TRBJ2-7; 7 positions agree with TRBD2. The germline V gene has CDR1 SGHDT and CDR2 YYEEEE. The CDR3 sequence is 14 residues long. The junction had 3 bases not matched to a gene; V was cut back by 0 bases and J by 3 bases.

The chain employs TRBV2 and TRBJ1-4; D uncertain. Germline values: CDR1 SNHLY, CDR2 FYNNEI. Deletions cut 4 bases from V and 8 bases from J, with 8 bases between. The CDR3 extends over 12 amino acids. The CDR3: CASSVSEEKLFF. The CDR3 bases are TGTGCCAGCAGTGTATCGGAAGAAAAACTGTTTTTT.

This sequence joins TRBV4-1 and TRBJ2-1, with 9 bases fitting TRBD2. Germline V lookup: CDR1 MGHRA, CDR2 YSYEKL. V was clipped by 3 bases and J by 12 bases; unmatched bases: 3. CDR3 length: 12 residues. The CDR3 DNA reads as TGCGCCAGCAGCCAGGGAGCGGGGGGGCAGTTCTTC. Protein sequence: CASSQGAGGQFF.